This is a list of T cell receptor beta chains from one sample in a study of blood T cell repertoires in COVID-19. Generated by immunoSEQ multiplex PCR, the TCRdb table keeps only in-frame clones and is missing some. This sample carries some 380,000 clones, approximately 86% of them seen once, and the ten largest clones take more than 2%. The sequencing sample was made of PBMCs or T cells enriched from blood (not recorded which). These receptors were taken from a woman in her thirties or forties with acute COVID-19. Both conserved end residues are part of each CDR3. D genes are given only for firm matches. Clone sizes are given selectively: once, few, many, or a class where the clone is expanded.

DNA: TGTGCCAGCAGTTACGACGACAGGGCCTACGAGCAGTACTTC; CDR3: CASSYDDRAYEQYF; V: TRBV6-5; D: TRBD1; size: few; J: TRBJ2-7
DNA: TGTGCCAGCAGCTTGACCGGGGGAATGAACACTGAAGCTTTCTTT; CDR3: CASSLTGGMNTEAFF; V: TRBV5-5; D: -; size: few; J: TRBJ1-1
DNA: TGTGCCAGCAGGTGGGACAGTGAATACAATCAGCCCCAGCATTTT; CDR3: CASRWDSEYNQPQHF; V: TRBV27; D: TRBD1; size: once; J: TRBJ1-5
DNA: TGTGCCAGCAGCCTCCGACAGGGCGGCACCGGGGAGCTGTTTTTT; CDR3: CASSLRQGGTGELFF; V: TRBV5-4; D: TRBD1; size: -; J: TRBJ2-2
DNA: TGTGCCAGTATCAATGCAGGGGCCTCTAATGAAAAACTGTTTTTT; CDR3: CASINAGASNEKLFF; V: TRBV19; D: -; size: -; J: TRBJ1-4
DNA: TGTGCCAGCAGCTTCGCCGGGGGGGGAGAGACCCAGTACTTC; CDR3: CASSFAGGGETQYF; V: TRBV5-4; D: TRBD2; size: once; J: TRBJ2-5
DNA: TGTGCCTGGAGTGTTAGTGCGAACTATGGCTACACCTTC; CDR3: CAWSVSANYGYTF; V: TRBV30; D: -; size: -; J: TRBJ1-2
DNA: TGTGCCTGGAGTGTACGGCTAGGGGAAAATTCCTTC; CDR3: CAWSVRLGENSF; V: TRBV30; D: -; size: few; J: TRBJ1-2
DNA: TGTGCCACCAGCAGAGCCCCGCTATACGAGCAGTACTTC; CDR3: CATSRAPLYEQYF; V: TRBV15; D: -; size: -; J: TRBJ2-7
DNA: TGTGCCAGCAGTGAGGGCCGCGGGTATTACAATGAGCAGTTCTTC; CDR3: CASSEGRGYYNEQFF; V: TRBV25-1; D: -; size: -; J: TRBJ2-1
DNA: TGCGCCAGCAGCCAACCACGGGCTGGACAAAAAGTCTCTGGGGCCAACGTCCTGACTTTC; CDR3: CASSQPRAGQKVSGANVLTF; V: TRBV4-1; D: -; size: -; J: TRBJ2-6
DNA: TGTGCCATCAGTGAGCTTACAGGGGCCTCTGAAGCTTTCTTT; CDR3: CAISELTGASEAFF; V: TRBV10-3; D: TRBD1; size: -; J: TRBJ1-1
DNA: TGCGCCAGCAGTACTATCGTAAGGGGCAAGAACACCATATATTTT; CDR3: CASSTIVRGKNTIYF; V: TRBV4-1; D: -; size: -; J: TRBJ1-3
DNA: TGTGCCAGCAGTACAACAGGGGTGAACACCGGGGAGCTGTTTTTT; CDR3: CASSTTGVNTGELFF; V: TRBV9; D: TRBD1; size: -; J: TRBJ2-2
DNA: TGTGCCTGGAGTGTATCAGGGATGAGGCAGCCCCAGCATTTT; CDR3: CAWSVSGMRQPQHF; V: TRBV30; D: -; size: -; J: TRBJ1-5
DNA: TGTGCCAGCAGCGGGACAGGGGTTGCAACTAATGAAAAACTGTTTTTT; CDR3: CASSGTGVATNEKLFF; V: TRBV9; D: TRBD1; size: once; J: TRBJ1-4
DNA: TGTGCCAGCAGTGGCCAGGGTGGGACTGAAGCTTTCTTT; CDR3: CASSGQGGTEAFF; V: TRBV2; D: -; size: -; J: TRBJ1-1
DNA: TGTGCCAGCAGCGACGGACAGGGGGCGCGGTACGAGCAGTACTTC; CDR3: CASSDGQGARYEQYF; V: TRBV6-5; D: TRBD1; size: -; J: TRBJ2-7
DNA: TGTGCCAGCAGTGAATATGTGTATACACCCCTCCACTTT; CDR3: CASSEYVYTPLHF; V: TRBV6-1; D: -; size: -; J: TRBJ1-6
DNA: TGCGCCAGCAGCCAAGGGGAGGAAGGGACCCTGGGTTCACCCCTCCACTTT; CDR3: CASSQGEEGTLGSPLHF; V: TRBV4-1; D: -; size: -; J: TRBJ1-6
DNA: TGTGCCAGCAGCCCTAAGGACAGGGGGCGGGACCAAGAGACCCAGTACTTC; CDR3: CASSPKDRGRDQETQYF; V: TRBV7-9; D: TRBD1; size: once; J: TRBJ2-5
DNA: TGTGCCAGCAGCTTAGAGAGAGAGACCCAGTACTTC; CDR3: CASSLERETQYF; V: TRBV11-2; D: -; size: -; J: TRBJ2-5